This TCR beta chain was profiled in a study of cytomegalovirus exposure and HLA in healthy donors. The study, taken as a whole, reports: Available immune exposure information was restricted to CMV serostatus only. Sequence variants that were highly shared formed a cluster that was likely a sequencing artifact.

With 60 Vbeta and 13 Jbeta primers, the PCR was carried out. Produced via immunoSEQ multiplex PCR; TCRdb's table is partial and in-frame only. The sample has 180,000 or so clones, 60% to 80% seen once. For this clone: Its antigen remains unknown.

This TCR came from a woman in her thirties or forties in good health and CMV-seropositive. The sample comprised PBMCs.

The CDR3 spells CASSSPGTGTWANVLTF. In DNA form, the CDR3 reads TGTGCCAGTAGTTCCCCCGGGACAGGGACGTGGGCCAACGTCCTGACTTTC. The rearrangement joins TRBV19 to TRBJ2-6; 9 nucleotides line up with TRBD1. Per germline, CDR1 LNHDA and CDR2 SQIVND (reference sequence). With V trimmed by 5 bases and J by 5 bases, 10 bases remained unmatched. The CDR3 is 17 residues long. Full variable domain (rest looked up from reference TRBV19 and TRBJ2-6): DGGITQSPKYLFRKEGQNVTLSCEQNLNHDAMYWYRQDPGQGLRLIYYSQIVNDFQKGDIAEGYSVSREKKESFPLTVTSAQKNPTAFYLCASSSPGTGTWANVLTFGAGSRLTVL.